This TCR beta chain was recovered during a study of OX40 agonist ivuxolimab in advanced cancers. TCRdb keeps only in-frame clones here, not all; method: immunoSEQ multiplex PCR. The sample carries around 76,000 clones, 86% recorded once. Trimming took off 7 bases at V and 6 bases at J, with 19 bases between the two ends. The length of the CDR3 is 14 residues. Per germline, CDR1 MNHNY and CDR2 SVGAGI (reference sequence). This chain links TRBV6-6 with TRBJ2-7; either TRBD1 or TRBD2 may supply D (5 bases each). The TCR comes from an adult with an advanced solid tumor such as melanoma, head and neck, liver or kidney cancer. The starting material was CD4+ or CD8+ T cells sorted from blood, obtained in a trial of the OX40 agonist ivuxolimab. The chain's CDR3 is CASNLDLVGGEQYF. In DNA form, the CDR3 reads TGTGCCAGCAACCTCGACCTGGTTGGGGGCGAGCAGTACTTC.